This entry lists 4 T cell receptor beta chains sequenced from one sample in a study of blood T cell repertoires in COVID-19. Repertoires were generated with immunoSEQ multiplex PCR, while TCRdb's copy carries only in-frame clones and drops some. The table shows some 160,000 clones, with approximately 87% occurring only once. The sample was peripheral blood. Receptors originate from an older woman with COVID-19, enrolled during active disease.

The chain is built from TRBV2 and TRBJ1-2; the D gene is possibly TRBD1 (5 bases). V lost 3 bases and J lost 5, with 16 bases in between. The germline V gene has CDR1 SNHLY and CDR2 FYNNEI. The CDR3 loop spans 15 amino acids. The CDR3 DNA reads as TGTGCCAGCAGTGAGGACAACCCGATGATTTATGGCTACACCTTC. Translation gives CASSEDNPMIYGYTF.

The chain employs TRBV7-9 and TRBJ1-1; tentatively, D is TRBD1 (5 bases). The V end was cut by 0 bases, the J end by 1 base, with 6 bases between. The CDR3 has 14 residues. From germline, CDR1 is SEHNR and CDR2 FQNEAQ (reference sequence). CDR3 sequence: CASSLAGANTEAFF. The CDR3 bases are TGTGCCAGCAGCTTAGCAGGGGCGAACACTGAAGCTTTCTTT. The full variable domain, rest sourced from reference TRBV7-9 and TRBJ1-1, is DTGVSQNPRHKITKRGQNVTFRCDPISEHNRLYWYRQTLGQGPEFLTYFQNEAQLEKSRLLSDRFSAERPKGSFSTLEIQRTEQGDSAMYLCASSLAGANTEAFFGQGTRLTVV.

Comment on this clone: A junction boundary mismatches the germline segment, possibly from a read error. This rearrangement joins TRBV7-7 to TRBJ2-7; 11 positions match TRBD1. This CDR3 is 15 amino acids long. Germline CDR1 and CDR2: SSHAT and FNYEAQ (reference sequence). The CDR3 loop reads CASSPRTGGPYEQYF. The CDR3 DNA reads TGTGCTAGCAGCCCACGGACAGGGGGCCCCTACGAGCAGTACTTC.

V gene TRBV4-1 combines with J gene TRBJ2-3; 14 bases agree with TRBD2. This CDR3 region has 17 residues. Germline trimming cut 0 bases from V and 5 bases from J; bases unmatched to any gene: 4. The germline gives CDR1 MGHRA, CDR2 YSYEKL. In DNA form, the CDR3 reads TGCGCCAGCAGCCAAGAGAGACTAGCGGGGGGGAGAGATACGCAGTATTTT. Its protein product is CASSQERLAGGRDTQYF.